The clone carrying this T cell receptor (beta chain) was detected ten times or more. V lost 3 bases and J lost 0, with 9 bases in between. CDR3 length: 13 residues. Germline V CDR1 and CDR2: DFQATT, SNEGSKA (reference sequence). TCRdb itself ran the 5' RACE reads through MiXCR, one entry per CDR3 protein. Of 130,000 or so distinct CDR3 sequences listed, roughly 3.2% are singletons. The source of the sample is a study of neurological immune-mediated disorders. Source material: PBMCs. This chain connects TRBV20-1 to TRBJ2-7; weak D call: TRBD2 (6 bases). This clonotype was obtained from a woman aged 25 to 39 with multiple sclerosis. The CDR3 sequence: CSARAGGSYEQYF. The CDR3 DNA reads TGCAGTGCTAGGGCCGGGGGCTCCTACGAGCAGTACTTC.